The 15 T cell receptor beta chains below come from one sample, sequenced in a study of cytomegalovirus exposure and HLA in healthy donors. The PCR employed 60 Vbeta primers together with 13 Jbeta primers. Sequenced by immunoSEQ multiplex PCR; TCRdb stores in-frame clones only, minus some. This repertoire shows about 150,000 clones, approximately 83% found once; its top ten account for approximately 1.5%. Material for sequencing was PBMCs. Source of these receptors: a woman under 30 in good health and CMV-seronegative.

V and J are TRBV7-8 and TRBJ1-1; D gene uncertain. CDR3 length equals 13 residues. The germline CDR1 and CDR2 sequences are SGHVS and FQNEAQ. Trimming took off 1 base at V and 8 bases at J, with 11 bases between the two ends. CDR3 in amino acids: CASSLDRSSEAFF. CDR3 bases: TGTGCCAGCAGCTTAGATCGGTCGAGCGAAGCTTTCTTT.

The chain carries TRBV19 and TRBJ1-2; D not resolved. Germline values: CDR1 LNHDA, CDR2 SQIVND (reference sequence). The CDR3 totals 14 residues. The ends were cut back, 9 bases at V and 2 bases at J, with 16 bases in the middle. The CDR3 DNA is TGTGCCAGCCTACTACTCCAAGGAAACTATGGCTACACCTTC. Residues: CASLLLQGNYGYTF.

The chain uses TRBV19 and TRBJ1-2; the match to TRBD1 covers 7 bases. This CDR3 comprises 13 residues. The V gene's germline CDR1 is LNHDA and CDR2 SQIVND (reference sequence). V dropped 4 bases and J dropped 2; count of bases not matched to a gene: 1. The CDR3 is CASSKQGNYGYTF. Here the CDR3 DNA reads TGTGCCAGTAGTAAACAGGGGAACTATGGCTACACCTTC. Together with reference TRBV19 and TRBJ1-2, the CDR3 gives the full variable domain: DGGITQSPKYLFRKEGQNVTLSCEQNLNHDAMYWYRQDPGQGLRLIYYSQIVNDFQKGDIAEGYSVSREKKESFPLTVTSAQKNPTAFYLCASSKQGNYGYTFGSGTRLTVV.

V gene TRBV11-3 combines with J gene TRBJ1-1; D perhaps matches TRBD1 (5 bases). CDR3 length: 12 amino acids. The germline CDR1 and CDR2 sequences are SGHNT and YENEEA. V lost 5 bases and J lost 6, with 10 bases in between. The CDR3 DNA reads TGTGCCAGCAGCGGCCCCAGGGCTGAAGCTTTCTTT. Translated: CASSGPRAEAFF.

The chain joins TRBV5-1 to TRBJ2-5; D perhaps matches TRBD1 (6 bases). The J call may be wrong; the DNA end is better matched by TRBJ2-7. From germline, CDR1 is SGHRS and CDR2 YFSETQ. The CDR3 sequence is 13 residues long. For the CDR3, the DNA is TGCGCCAGCAGCTTAGGGGGAACCTACGAGCAGTACTTC. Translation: CASSLGGTYEQYF.

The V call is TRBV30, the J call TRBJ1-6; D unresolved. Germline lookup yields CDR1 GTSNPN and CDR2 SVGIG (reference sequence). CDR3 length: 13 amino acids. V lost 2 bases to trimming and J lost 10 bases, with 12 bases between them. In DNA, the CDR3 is TGTGCCTGGAGTAAAGGCTGGCGGTCACCCCTCCACTTT. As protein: CAWSKGWRSPLHF.

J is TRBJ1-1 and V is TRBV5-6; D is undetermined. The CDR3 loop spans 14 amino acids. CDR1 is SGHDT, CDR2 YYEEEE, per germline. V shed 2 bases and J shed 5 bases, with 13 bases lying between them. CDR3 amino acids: CASSFGGYETEAFF. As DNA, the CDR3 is TGTGCCAGCAGCTTCGGAGGCTACGAAACTGAAGCTTTCTTT.

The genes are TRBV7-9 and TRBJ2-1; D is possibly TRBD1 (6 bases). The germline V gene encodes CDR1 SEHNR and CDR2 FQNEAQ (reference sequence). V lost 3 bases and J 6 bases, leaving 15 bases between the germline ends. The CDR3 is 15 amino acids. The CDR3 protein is CASSLVGGPSNEQFF. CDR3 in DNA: TGTGCCAGCAGCTTGGTAGGGGGTCCCTCCAATGAGCAGTTCTTC.

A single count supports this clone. The CDR3 reads CASSVSFGQDPYGYTF. CDR3 sequence (DNA): TGTGCCAGCTCAGTGTCTTTTGGACAGGACCCATATGGCTACACCTTC. V usage is TRBV18 and J usage is TRBJ1-2; 7 nucleotides agree with TRBD1. Trimming cost V 5 bases and J 5 bases; bases outside gene matches: 14. The CDR3 has 16 residues. The germline gives CDR1 KGHSH, CDR2 LQKENI.

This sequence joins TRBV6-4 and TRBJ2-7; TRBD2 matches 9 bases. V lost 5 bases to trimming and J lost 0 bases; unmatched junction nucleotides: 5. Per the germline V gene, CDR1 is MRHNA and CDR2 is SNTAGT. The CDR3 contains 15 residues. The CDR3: CASSPLAGSSYEQYF. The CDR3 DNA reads TGTGCCAGCAGTCCCCTAGCGGGGAGCTCCTACGAGCAGTACTTC.

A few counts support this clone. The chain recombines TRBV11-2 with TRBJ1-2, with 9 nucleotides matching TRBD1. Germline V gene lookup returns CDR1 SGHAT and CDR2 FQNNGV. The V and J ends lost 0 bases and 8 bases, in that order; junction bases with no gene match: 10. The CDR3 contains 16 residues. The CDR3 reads CASSLEGRQGVYGYTF. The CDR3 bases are TGTGCCAGCAGCTTAGAAGGGAGACAGGGGGTATACGGCTACACCTTC.

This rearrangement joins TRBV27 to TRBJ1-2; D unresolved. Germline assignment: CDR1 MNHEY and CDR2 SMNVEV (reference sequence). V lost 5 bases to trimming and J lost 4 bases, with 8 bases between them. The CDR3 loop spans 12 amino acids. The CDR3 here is CASSASGYGYTF. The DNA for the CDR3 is TGTGCCAGCAGTGCGTCGGGCTATGGCTACACCTTC.

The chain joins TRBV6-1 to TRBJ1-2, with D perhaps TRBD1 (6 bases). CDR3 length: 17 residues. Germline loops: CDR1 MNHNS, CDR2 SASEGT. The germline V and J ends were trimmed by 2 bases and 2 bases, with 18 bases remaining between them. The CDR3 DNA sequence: TGTGCCAGCAGTGAACGTCCAGGGGCCTCGGTAAACTATGGCTACACCTTC. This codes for CASSERPGASVNYGYTF.

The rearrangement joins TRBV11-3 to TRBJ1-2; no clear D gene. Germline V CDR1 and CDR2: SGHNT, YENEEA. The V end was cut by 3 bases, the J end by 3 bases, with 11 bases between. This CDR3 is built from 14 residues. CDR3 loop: CASSFGQEHYGYTF. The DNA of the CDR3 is TGTGCCAGCAGCTTCGGCCAGGAACACTATGGCTACACCTTC.

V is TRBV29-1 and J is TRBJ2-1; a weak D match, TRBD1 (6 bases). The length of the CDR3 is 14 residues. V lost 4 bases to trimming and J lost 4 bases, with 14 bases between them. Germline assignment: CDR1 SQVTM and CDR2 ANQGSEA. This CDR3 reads CSVAGVVGYNEQFF. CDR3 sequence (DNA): TGCAGCGTTGCAGGGGTTGTGGGATACAATGAGCAGTTCTTC.